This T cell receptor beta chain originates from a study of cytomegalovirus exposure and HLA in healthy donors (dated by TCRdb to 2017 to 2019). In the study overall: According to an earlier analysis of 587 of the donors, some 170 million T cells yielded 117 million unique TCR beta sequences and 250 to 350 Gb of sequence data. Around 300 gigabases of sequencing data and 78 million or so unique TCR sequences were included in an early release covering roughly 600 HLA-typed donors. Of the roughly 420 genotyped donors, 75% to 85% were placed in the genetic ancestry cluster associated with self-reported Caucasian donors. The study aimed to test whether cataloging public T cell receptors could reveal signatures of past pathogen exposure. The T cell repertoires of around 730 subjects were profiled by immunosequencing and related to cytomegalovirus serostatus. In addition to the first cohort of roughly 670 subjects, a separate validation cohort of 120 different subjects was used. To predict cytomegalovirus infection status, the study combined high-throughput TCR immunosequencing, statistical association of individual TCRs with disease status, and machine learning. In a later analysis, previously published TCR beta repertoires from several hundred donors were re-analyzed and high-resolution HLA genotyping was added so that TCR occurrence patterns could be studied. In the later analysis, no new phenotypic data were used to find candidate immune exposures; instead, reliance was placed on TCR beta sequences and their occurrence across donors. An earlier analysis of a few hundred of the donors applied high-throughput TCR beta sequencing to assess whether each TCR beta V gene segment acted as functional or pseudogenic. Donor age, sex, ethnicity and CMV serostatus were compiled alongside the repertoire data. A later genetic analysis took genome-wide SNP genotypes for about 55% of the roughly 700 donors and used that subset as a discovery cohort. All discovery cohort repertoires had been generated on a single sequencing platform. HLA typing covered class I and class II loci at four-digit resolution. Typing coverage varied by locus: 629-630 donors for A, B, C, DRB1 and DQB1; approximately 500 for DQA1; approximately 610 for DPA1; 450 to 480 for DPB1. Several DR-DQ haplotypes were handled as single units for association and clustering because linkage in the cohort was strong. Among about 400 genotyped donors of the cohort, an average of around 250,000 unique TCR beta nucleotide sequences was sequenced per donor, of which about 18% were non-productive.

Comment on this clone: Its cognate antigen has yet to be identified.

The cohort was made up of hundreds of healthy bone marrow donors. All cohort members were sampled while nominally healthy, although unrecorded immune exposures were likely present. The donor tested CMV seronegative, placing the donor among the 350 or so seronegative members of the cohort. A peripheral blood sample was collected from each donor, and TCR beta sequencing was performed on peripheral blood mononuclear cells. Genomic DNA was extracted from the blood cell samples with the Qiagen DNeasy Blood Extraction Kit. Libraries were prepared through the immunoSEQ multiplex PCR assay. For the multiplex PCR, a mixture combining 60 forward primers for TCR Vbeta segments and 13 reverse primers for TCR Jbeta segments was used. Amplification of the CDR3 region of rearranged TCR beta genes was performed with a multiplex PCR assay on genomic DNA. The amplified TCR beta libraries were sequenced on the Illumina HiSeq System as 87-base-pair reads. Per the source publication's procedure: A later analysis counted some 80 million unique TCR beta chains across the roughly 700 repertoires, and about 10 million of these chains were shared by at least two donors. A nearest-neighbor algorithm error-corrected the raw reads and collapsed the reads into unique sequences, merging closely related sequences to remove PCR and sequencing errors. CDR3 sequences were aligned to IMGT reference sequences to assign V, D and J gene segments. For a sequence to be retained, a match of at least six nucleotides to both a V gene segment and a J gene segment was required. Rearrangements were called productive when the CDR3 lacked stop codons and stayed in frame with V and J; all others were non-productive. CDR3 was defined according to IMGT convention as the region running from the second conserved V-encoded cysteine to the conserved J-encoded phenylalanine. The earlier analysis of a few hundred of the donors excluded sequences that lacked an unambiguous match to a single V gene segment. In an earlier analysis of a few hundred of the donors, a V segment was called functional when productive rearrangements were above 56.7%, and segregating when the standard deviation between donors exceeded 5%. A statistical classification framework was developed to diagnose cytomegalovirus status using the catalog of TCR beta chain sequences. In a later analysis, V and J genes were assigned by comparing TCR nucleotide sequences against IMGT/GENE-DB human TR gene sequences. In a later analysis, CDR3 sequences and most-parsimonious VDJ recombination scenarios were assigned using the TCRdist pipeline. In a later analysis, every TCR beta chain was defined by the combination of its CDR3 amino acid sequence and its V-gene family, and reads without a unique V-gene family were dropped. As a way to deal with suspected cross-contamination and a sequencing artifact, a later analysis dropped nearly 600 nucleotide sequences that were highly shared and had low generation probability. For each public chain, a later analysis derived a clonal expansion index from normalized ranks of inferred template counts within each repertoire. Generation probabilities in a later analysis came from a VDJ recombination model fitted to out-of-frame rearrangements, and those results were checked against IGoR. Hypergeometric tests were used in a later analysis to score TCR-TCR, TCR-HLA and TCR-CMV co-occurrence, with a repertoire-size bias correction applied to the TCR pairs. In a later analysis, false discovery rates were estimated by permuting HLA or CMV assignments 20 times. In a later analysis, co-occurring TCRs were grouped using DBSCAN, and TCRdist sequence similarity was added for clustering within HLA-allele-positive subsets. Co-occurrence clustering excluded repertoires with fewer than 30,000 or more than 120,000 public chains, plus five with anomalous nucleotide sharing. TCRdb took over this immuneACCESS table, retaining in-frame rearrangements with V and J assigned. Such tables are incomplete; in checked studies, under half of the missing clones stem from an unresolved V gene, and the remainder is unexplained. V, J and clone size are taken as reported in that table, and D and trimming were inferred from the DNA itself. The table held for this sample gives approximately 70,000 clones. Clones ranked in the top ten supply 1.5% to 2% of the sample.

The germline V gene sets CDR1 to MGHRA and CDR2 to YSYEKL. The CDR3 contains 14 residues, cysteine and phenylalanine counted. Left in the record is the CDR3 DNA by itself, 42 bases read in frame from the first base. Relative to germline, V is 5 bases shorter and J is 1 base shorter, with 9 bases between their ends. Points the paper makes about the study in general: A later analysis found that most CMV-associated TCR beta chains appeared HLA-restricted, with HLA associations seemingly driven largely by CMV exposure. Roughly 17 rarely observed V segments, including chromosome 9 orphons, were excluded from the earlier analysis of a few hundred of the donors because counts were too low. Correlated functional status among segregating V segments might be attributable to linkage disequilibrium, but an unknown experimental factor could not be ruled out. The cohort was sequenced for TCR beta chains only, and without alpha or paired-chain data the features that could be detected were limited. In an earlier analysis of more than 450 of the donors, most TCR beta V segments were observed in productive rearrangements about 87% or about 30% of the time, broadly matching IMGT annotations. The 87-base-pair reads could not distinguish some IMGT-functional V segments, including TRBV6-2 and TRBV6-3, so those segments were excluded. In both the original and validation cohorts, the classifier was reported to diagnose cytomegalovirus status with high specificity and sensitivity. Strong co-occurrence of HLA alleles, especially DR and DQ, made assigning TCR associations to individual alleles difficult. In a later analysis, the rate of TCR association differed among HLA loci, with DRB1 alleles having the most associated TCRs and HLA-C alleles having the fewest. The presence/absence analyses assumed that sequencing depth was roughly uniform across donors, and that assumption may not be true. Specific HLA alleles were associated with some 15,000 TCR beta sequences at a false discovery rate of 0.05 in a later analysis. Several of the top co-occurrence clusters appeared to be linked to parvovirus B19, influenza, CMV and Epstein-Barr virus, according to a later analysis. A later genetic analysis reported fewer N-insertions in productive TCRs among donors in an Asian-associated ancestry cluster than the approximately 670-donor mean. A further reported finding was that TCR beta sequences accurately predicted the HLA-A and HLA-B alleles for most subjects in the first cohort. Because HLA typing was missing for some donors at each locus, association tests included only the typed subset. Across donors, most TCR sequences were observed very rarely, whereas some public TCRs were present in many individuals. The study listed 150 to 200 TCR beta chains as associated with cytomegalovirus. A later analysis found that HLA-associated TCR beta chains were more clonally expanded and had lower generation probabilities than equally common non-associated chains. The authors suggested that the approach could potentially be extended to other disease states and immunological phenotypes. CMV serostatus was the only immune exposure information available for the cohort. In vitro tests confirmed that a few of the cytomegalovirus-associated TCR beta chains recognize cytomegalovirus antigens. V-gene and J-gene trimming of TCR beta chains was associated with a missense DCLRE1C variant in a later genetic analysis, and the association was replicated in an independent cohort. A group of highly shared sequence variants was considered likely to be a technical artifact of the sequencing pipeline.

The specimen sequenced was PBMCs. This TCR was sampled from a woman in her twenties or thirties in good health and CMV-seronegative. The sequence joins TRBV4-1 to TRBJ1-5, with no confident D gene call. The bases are TGCGCCAGCAGCTTGAGTTTGAGCAATCAGCCCCAGCATTTT. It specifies CASSLSLSNQPQHF.